This T cell receptor (beta chain) was recovered during a study of blood T cells in healthy people across ages. Study results and caveats: Researchers judged that diversity estimates from one million T cells fell short of true values.

A single count supports this clonotype. Its antigen is unknown. Sequence at one end of the junction differs from germline and may be a read error. CDR3 size: 13 residues. In germline, CDR1 is SGDLS, CDR2 YYNGEE. Using a J-beta primer mix together with a sample-barcoded 5' primer, a second PCR was run for 7 to 11 cycles. Each cDNA molecule was tagged by a template-switch adaptor that had 12 random nucleotides. There were at least 3 million CDR3-containing paired-end reads obtained from each sample. TCRdb used MiXCR to reprocess the 5' RACE reads, holding one entry per CDR3 protein. The sample yields about 1,800,000 distinct CDR3 sequences, 28% seen once.

This TCR came from a woman aged 25 to 39 in good health. The sequencing sample was made of blood. The chain has TRBV9 and TRBJ2-1; D uncertain. Here the CDR3 DNA reads TGTGCCTGCAGCGTAGACTCCTACAATGAGCAGTTCTTC. It specifies CACSVDSYNEQFF.